This TCR beta chain was sequenced in a study of T-cell memory formation after mild COVID-19. Study-wide results and limits: Researchers found some responding clones in pre-infection memory, a sign that cross-reactive memory joined. Contracting CD8+ clones were enriched in EMRA, CD4+ mainly in CM and EM. Second-wave clones reaching peak frequency on day 37 lacked confirmed SARS-CoV-2 specificity. Clones that shrank (day 15 to 85) were balanced CD4/CD8, whereas later expanders leaned CD4+.

TCRdb passed the 5' RACE reads through MiXCR, listing each CDR3 protein once. The table lists under 650,000 distinct CDR3 sequences, roughly 18% of them singletons. In this sample, this clonotype turned up a few times. The antigen remains undetermined. CDR3 length: 17 amino acids. Germline V CDR1 and CDR2: LGHNA, YNFKEQ. Trimming took 0 bases from V and 0 from J, leaving 15 bases between them. The clonotype comes from an adult woman who had mild COVID-19 (a few samples of this study predate the infection). Cell type and time point are not known. Sequenced material: PBMCs or a T cell subset sorted from them (not recorded which). V gene TRBV4-2 combines with J gene TRBJ2-7; possibly TRBD2 for D (7 bases). The CDR3 sequence: CASSQDRRGGLSYEQYF. The DNA of the CDR3 is TGTGCCAGCAGCCAAGATCGGAGGGGGGGGCTCTCCTACGAGCAGTACTTC.